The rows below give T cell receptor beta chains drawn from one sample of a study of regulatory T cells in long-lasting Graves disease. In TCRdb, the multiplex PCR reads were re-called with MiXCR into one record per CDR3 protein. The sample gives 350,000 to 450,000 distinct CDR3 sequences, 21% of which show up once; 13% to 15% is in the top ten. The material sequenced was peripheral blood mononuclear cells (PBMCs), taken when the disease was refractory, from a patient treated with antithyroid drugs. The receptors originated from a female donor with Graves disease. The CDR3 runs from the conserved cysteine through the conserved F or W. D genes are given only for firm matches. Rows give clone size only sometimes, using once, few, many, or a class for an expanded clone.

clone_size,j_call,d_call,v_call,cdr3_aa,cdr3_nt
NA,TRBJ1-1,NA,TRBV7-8,CASSLMGATTMNTEAFF,TGTGCCAGCAGCTTAATGGGGGCCACAACCATGAACACTGAAGCTTTCTTT
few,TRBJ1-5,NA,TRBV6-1,CASSPREFGPQHF,TGTGCCAGCAGTCCCAGGGAATTTGGGCCCCAGCATTTT
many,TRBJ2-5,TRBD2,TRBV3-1,CASSLRTSGRETQYF,TGTGCCAGCAGCCTCAGGACTAGCGGGCGAGAGACCCAGTACTTC
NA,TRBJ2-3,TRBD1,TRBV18,CASSPTGQGTSTDTQYF,TGTGCCAGCTCACCAACGGGACAGGGAACTAGCACAGATACGCAGTATTTT
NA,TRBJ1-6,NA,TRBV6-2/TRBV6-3,CASSYSPSGAASPLHF,TGTGCCAGCAGTTACTCGCCCTCAGGGGCAGCTTCACCCCTCCACTTT
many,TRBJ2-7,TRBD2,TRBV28,CASSFSAAGQKRYEQYF,TGTGCCAGCAGTTTTAGTGCAGCGGGGCAGAAAAGATACGAGCAGTACTTC
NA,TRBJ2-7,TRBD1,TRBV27,CASSLTGGTLFYEQYF,TGTGCCAGCAGTTTAACAGGGGGAACGTTATTCTACGAGCAGTACTTC
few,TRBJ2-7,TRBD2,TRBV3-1,CASSQVGGLEARNEQYF,TGTGCCAGCAGCCAAGTGGGGGGGTTAGAGGCGCGGAACGAGCAGTACTTC
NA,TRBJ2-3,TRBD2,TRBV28,CASSFGLAGGGNTQYF,TGTGCCAGCAGTTTTGGACTAGCGGGAGGAGGAAATACGCAGTATTTT
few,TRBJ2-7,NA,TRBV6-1,CASSARGGTSSYEQYF,TGTGCCAGCAGTGCCCGGGGAGGCACCAGCTCCTACGAGCAGTACTTC
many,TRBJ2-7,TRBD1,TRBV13,CASGTGGEAYEQYF,TGTGCCAGCGGGACAGGCGGGGAAGCCTACGAGCAGTACTTC
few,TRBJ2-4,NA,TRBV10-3,CATLPDTGLAKNIQYF,TGTGCCACCTTACCGGACACAGGACTAGCCAAAAACATTCAGTACTTC
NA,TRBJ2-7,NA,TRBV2,CASSQEAGFDEQYF,TGCGCCAGCAGCCAAGAGGCGGGTTTCGACGAGCAGTACTTC
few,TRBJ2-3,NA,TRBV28,CASSLLDGTTDTQYF,TGTGCCAGCAGTTTGTTGGACGGTACCACAGATACGCAGTATTTT
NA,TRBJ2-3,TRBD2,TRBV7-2,CASSLSGIGTDTQYF,TGTGCCAGCAGCCTCAGCGGGATAGGTACAGATACGCAGTATTTT
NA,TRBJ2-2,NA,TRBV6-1,CASRGTDTGELFF,TGTGCCAGCAGGGGGACGGATACCGGGGAGCTGTTTTTT